This TCR beta chain came from a study of cytomegalovirus exposure and HLA in healthy donors. Study-wide results and caveats: Confirmation was obtained in vitro that three CMV-associated chains are specific for CMV antigens.

With regard to this clone: No antigen is known for it.

The CDR3 is 15 residues long. Germline V gene lookup returns CDR1 SGHRS and CDR2 YFSETQ. The junction had 12 bases not matched to a gene; V was cut back by 8 bases and J by 6 bases. Primers for the PCR totalled 60 Vbeta and 13 Jbeta. Profiling relied on immunoSEQ multiplex PCR, and the TCRdb table lists in-frame clones only, not all of them. The sample includes 90,000 or so clones, approximately 76% seen only once; the top ten take roughly 9.1%. This receptor was obtained from a young man in good health and CMV-seropositive. Sequencing input: PBMCs. The genes are TRBV5-1 and TRBJ2-2; 8 nucleotides line up with TRBD1. CDR3 residues: CASRQGIPASGELFF. The CDR3 nucleotides read TGCGCCAGTAGACAGGGGATCCCCGCCTCCGGGGAGCTGTTTTTT.